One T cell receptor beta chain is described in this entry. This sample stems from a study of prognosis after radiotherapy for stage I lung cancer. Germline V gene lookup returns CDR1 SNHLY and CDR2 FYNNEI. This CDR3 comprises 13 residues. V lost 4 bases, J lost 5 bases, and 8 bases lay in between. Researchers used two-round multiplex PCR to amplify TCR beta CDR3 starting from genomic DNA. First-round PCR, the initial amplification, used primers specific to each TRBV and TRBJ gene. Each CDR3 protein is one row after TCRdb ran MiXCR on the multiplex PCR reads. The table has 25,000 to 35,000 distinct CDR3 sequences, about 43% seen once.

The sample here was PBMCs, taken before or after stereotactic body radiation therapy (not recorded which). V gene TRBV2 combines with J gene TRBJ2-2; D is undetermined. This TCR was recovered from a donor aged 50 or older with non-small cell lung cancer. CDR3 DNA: TGTGCCAGCAGTGGCACTACAACCGGGGAGCTGTTTTTT. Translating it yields CASSGTTTGELFF.